One sample yielded the 23 T cell receptor beta chains listed below, sequenced in a study of CXCR3-negative and CXCR3-positive naive CD8 T cells. 5' RACE that incorporated UMI labels was used to prepare the TRB cDNA libraries. No DNA is given; TCRdb re-called the 5' RACE reads and lists each CDR3 protein once. This table holds tens of thousands of distinct CDR3 sequences. The sequenced sample was naive CXCR3- CD8+ T cells from blood. Subset: CD45RO-CCR7+CD27+CD95- naive CD8+ T cells lacking CXCR3 (TNR3-). The receptors shown here come from a human donor in good health. Some clones in this sample may be carry-over from other donors' samples.

The rearrangement links TRBV28 to TRBJ2-5. The CDR3 spans 14 residues. The germline CDR1 and CDR2 sequences are MDHEN and SYDVKM. CDR3 sequence: CASSFLTVQETQYF.

V is TRBV10-2 and J is TRBJ1-2; TCRdb calls TRBD1, which cannot be checked without DNA. CDR1 is WSHSY and CDR2 is SAAADI in the germline V gene. This CDR3 contains 15 residues. The CDR3 sequence: CASSDLGGRNYGYTF.

V and J are TRBV29-1 and TRBJ2-2; TCRdb reports TRBD1, a call that lacks DNA to check it against. In germline, CDR1 is SQVTM, CDR2 ANQGSEA. This CDR3 has 15 amino acids. Here the CDR3 reads CSVEVTRGEAGELFF.

The chain combines TRBV14 with TRBJ2-1; the TCRdb call, TRBD2, lacks DNA for checking. Germline values: CDR1 SGHDN, CDR2 FVKESK. The CDR3 totals 16 residues. The CDR3 loop reads CASSQMGLAGYNEQFF.

This chain connects TRBV29-1 to TRBJ2-1; without DNA, the TCRdb call of TRBD2 cannot be checked. This CDR3 comprises 14 residues. The germline V gene encodes CDR1 SQVTM and CDR2 ANQGSEA. This chain's CDR3 is CSVEGLAGYNEQFF.

This chain uses TRBV6-2 or TRBV6-3 with TRBJ2-7. The CDR3 is made up of 14 amino acids. Germline V gives CDR1 MNHEY, CDR2 SVGEGT. This CDR3 is CASSYGVMAYEQYF.

V and J are TRBV28 and TRBJ2-7. The germline V gene encodes CDR1 MDHEN and CDR2 SYDVKM. This CDR3 spans 14 amino acids. The CDR3 sequence is CASNLPGSSYEQYF.

The chain joins TRBV4-2 to TRBJ2-1; absent DNA, TCRdb's TRBD1 call cannot be checked. The CDR3 covers 15 residues. Germline CDR1 is LGHNA and CDR2 is YNFKEQ. CDR3 in amino acids: CASSQQGSSWNEQFF.

The rearrangement links TRBV7-6 to TRBJ2-5; TCRdb reports TRBD2, a call that lacks DNA to check it against. CDR3 size: 15 residues. CDR1 SGHVS and CDR2 FNYEAQ come from the germline V gene. The CDR3 is CASRTTRALGETQYF.

The chain recombines TRBV7-2 with TRBJ1-1. This CDR3 comprises 13 residues. Germline CDR1 is SGHTA and CDR2 is FQGNSA. CDR3 amino acids: CASSYGRNTEAFF.

V and J are TRBV2 and TRBJ2-7; TCRdb proposes TRBD1, but this gene call is untestable without DNA. CDR3 length: 16 residues. Germline CDR1 and CDR2: SNHLY and FYNNEI. The CDR3 sequence is CASPPEPGQGLYEQYF. The whole variable domain, remainder taken from reference TRBV2 and TRBJ2-7, is EPEVTQTPSHQVTQMGQEVILRCVPISNHLYFYWYRQILGQKVEFLVSFYNNEISEKSEIFDDQFSVERPDGSNFTLKIRSTKLEDSAMYFCASPPEPGQGLYEQYFGPGTRLTVT.

This sequence joins TRBV5-4 and TRBJ1-1. CDR1 SGHNT and CDR2 YYREEE come from the germline V gene (reference sequence). This CDR3 contains 15 residues. CDR3 loop: CASSLVVSGNTEAFF.

V and J are TRBV27 and TRBJ1-1. Germline V CDR1 and CDR2: MNHEY, SMNVEV (reference sequence). The CDR3 has 18 amino acids. The CDR3 region is CASSLYSGTAGINTEAFF.

The rearrangement joins TRBV28 to TRBJ2-7. This CDR3 is 14 amino acids long. In germline, CDR1 is MDHEN, CDR2 SYDVKM. The CDR3 sequence: CASSLPLGSYEQYF.

The genes are TRBV3-1 and TRBJ2-1; as DNA is missing, the TRBD1 call by TCRdb cannot be tested. The CDR3 loop spans 19 amino acids. Germline values: CDR1 LGHDT, CDR2 YNNKEL (reference sequence). CDR3 in amino acids: CASSQVSLLGTGFNNEQFF.

The rearrangement uses TRBV5-6 and TRBJ2-1. Germline lookup yields CDR1 SGHDT and CDR2 YYEEEE. The CDR3 has 11 residues. CDR3 sequence reads: CASSRRDEQFF. Full variable domain (rest looked up from reference TRBV5-6 and TRBJ2-1): DAGVTQSPTHLIKTRGQQVTLRCSPKSGHDTVSWYQQALGQGPQFIFQYYEEEERQRGNFPDRFSGHQFPNYSSELNVNALLLGDSALYLCASSRRDEQFFGPGTRLTVL.

The rearrangement uses TRBV28 and TRBJ2-7. The length of the CDR3 is 13 residues. CDR1 and CDR2 from the germline V gene are MDHEN and SYDVKM. The CDR3 region is CASSLSGVYEQYF.

The rearrangement links TRBV20-1 to TRBJ1-2; TCRdb selects TRBD1, and the lack of DNA leaves this call unchecked. Germline CDR1 reads DFQATT; CDR2 reads SNEGSKA (reference sequence). This CDR3 is 18 amino acids long. CDR3: CSARDPEARMDRVYGYTF.

The V gene is TRBV29-1, the J gene TRBJ2-5; TCRdb designates TRBD2, a call that cannot be tested without DNA. The germline CDR1 and CDR2 sequences are SQVTM and ANQGSEA. This CDR3 spans 11 amino acids. The CDR3 reads CSVALPETQYF.

CDR3 loop: CASSYRDRLSYEQYF. The chain employs TRBV6-5 and TRBJ2-7; absent DNA, TCRdb's TRBD1 call cannot be checked. The CDR3 is made up of 15 amino acids. Germline-derived CDR1 and CDR2 are MNHEY and SVGAGI.

The chain couples TRBV7-9 to TRBJ1-1; the D gene TCRdb calls, TRBD1, cannot be checked with no DNA. CDR3 length equals 12 residues. Germline V lookup: CDR1 SEHNR, CDR2 FQNEAQ (reference sequence). This chain's CDR3 is CASSKQGVEAFF.

The rearrangement joins TRBV6-6 to TRBJ1-2; the D call from TCRdb, TRBD1, cannot be confirmed without DNA. CDR3 length: 13 residues. Germline V lookup: CDR1 MNHNY, CDR2 SVGAGI (reference sequence). CDR3: CASSHRDRDFYTF.

The J gene is TRBJ2-7, the V gene TRBV4-1; TCRdb picks TRBD2, but there is no DNA to check that call. CDR1 is MGHRA, CDR2 YSYEKL, per germline. The CDR3 runs to 14 residues. CDR3 protein: CASSLGLAPSEQYF.